This TCR beta chain emerged from a study of technical replicates of blood from several donors. Produced via immunoSEQ multiplex PCR; TCRdb's table is partial and in-frame only. The table lists about 64,000 clones, around nine tenths of them singletons. This clone was seen only a few times. Germline-derived CDR1 and CDR2 are LGHNA and YNFKEQ. This CDR3 spans 15 amino acids. The ends were cut back, 7 bases at V and 4 bases at J, with 16 bases in the middle. The clonotype comes from a human donor in good health. Some clones in this sample may be carry-over from other donors' samples. The chain is built from TRBV4-2 and TRBJ2-2, with TRBD2 as a possible D gene (5 bases). The sequenced sample consisted of PBMCs. The CDR3: CASTHGVEGTGELFF. CDR3 coding DNA: TGTGCCAGCACTCACGGGGTAGAGGGCACCGGGGAGCTGTTTTTT.